Sequencing of this TCR beta chain was carried out in a study of regulatory T cells in long-lasting Graves disease. Broader study findings: Newly diagnosed disease favored TRBV20-1 and TRBJ2-1 over persistent disease.

This clonotype has just a few counts. Its antigen is currently unknown. The CDR3 is 17 amino acids. The germline gives CDR1 ENHRY, CDR2 SYGVKD. V gave up 8 bases and J gave up 5 bases, with 27 bases separating them. Stated time point: persistent/refractory GD, antithyroid drugs over 5 years with positive TRAb. Making the TCR library involved RNA that had been extracted from PBMCs. Arm-PCR of CDR3 regions and iRepertoire HTBI primers were used to build TCR beta libraries. In the authors' workflow: Sequenced samples collectively carried 62 TRBV and approximately 15 TRBJ segments. TCRdb ran MiXCR on the multiplex PCR reads and lists one entry per CDR3 protein. The V and J calls reflect TCRdb's pipeline rather than the authors' work. The sample lists about 660,000 distinct CDR3 sequences, roughly 30% occurring once.

This clonotype was sampled from a female donor with Graves disease. This material consisted of peripheral blood mononuclear cells (PBMCs), taken when the disease was refractory, from a patient treated with antithyroid drugs. V and J are TRBV10-3 and TRBJ2-5, with D perhaps matching TRBD1 or TRBD2 (6 bases each). The DNA for the CDR3 is TGTGCCATCTCCCAACCGGAGACAGGCGGGAAGTTGGAGACCCAGTACTTC. Amino acid sequence: CAISQPETGGKLETQYF.